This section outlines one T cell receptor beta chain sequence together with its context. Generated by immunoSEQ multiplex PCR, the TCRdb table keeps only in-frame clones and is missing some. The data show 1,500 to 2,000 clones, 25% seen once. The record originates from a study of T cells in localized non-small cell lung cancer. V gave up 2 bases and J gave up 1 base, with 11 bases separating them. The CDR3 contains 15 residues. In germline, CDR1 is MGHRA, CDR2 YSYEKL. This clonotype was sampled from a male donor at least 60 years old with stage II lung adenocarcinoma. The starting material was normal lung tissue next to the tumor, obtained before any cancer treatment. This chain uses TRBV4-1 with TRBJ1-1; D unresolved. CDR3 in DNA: TGCGCCAGCAGCCAAATGCGGACCGAGAACACTGAAGCTTTCTTT. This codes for CASSQMRTENTEAFF.